This entry lists 13 T cell receptor beta chains sequenced from one sample in a study of cytomegalovirus exposure and HLA in healthy donors. A multiplex PCR was run with 60 Vbeta primers and 13 Jbeta primers. Data came from immunoSEQ multiplex PCR; TCRdb stores just in-frame clones and leaves some out. The sample includes roughly 180,000 clones, roughly 10% of them seen just once. The sequencing input was PBMCs. The receptors here all came from a woman in her twenties or thirties in good health and CMV-seropositive.

As to this clone: Other DNA sequences of this sample code for an identical CDR3. In nucleotides, the CDR3 is TGTGCCAGCACCATTCGGGAGGGACCCTACAATGAGCAGTTCTTC. Translation: CASTIREGPYNEQFF. This chain connects TRBV9 to TRBJ2-1, with TRBD2 identical over 8 bases. Germline trimming cut 6 bases from V and 2 bases from J; bases unmatched to any gene: 7. Germline CDR1 is SGDLS and CDR2 is YYNGEE. The CDR3 has 15 amino acids. Filled out from reference TRBV9 and TRBJ2-1, the complete variable domain reads DSGVTQTPKHLITATGQRVTLRCSPRSGDLSVYWYQQSLDQGLQFLIQYYNGEERAKGNILERFSAQQFPDLHSELNLSSLELGDSALYFCASTIREGPYNEQFFGPGTRLTVL.

This clone was seen only a few times. V is TRBV7-9 and J is TRBJ2-1, with D maybe TRBD2 (6 bases). V lost 3 bases to trimming and J lost 2 bases, with 8 bases between them. The CDR3 runs 14 residues. The germline CDR1 and CDR2 sequences are SEHNR and FQNEAQ (reference sequence). CDR3 DNA: TGTGCCAGCAGCTTTAGCGGCGCCTACAATGAGCAGTTCTTC. This codes for CASSFSGAYNEQFF.

This clone occurred a few times. V and J are TRBV30 and TRBJ1-3, with D tentatively TRBD1 (5 bases). Trimming removed 3 bases at V and 0 bases at J, with 21 bases between. Germline-derived CDR1 and CDR2 are GTSNPN and SVGIG (reference sequence). This CDR3 contains 18 residues. The CDR3 nucleotides read TGTGCCTGGAGCTCCGTTGGGGGGACTGGACGCTCTGGAAACACCATATATTTT. This translates into CAWSSVGGTGRSGNTIYF.

The gene calls are TRBV4-2 and TRBJ1-2; tentatively, D is TRBD1 (6 bases). The CDR3 has 15 residues. The germline V gene encodes CDR1 LGHNA and CDR2 YNFKEQ. V was pared by 1 base and J by 8 bases, with 17 bases between. CDR3 residues: CASSQGQGGAEGYTF. The DNA of the CDR3 is TGTGCCAGCAGCCAAGGCCAAGGGGGGGCTGAAGGCTACACCTTC.

There are a few counts of this clone. The chain joins TRBV9 to TRBJ1-4; D is perhaps TRBD1 (6 bases). The CDR3 runs to 17 residues. Trimming removed 4 bases from V and 0 bases from J, with 16 bases in between. Germline V gives CDR1 SGDLS, CDR2 YYNGEE. CDR3 region: CASSTSTGVATNEKLFF. CDR3 sequence (DNA): TGTGCCAGCAGCACCTCGACAGGAGTTGCAACTAATGAAAAACTGTTTTTT.

The CDR3 DNA reads as TGTGCCAGCAGCCCCGACGTGCGGGAGCGTCCCCACGAGCAGTACTTC. As protein: CASSPDVRERPHEQYF. This rearrangement joins TRBV5-4 to TRBJ2-7; TRBD2 aligns across 7 bases. Germline-derived CDR1 and CDR2 are SGHNT and YYREEE (reference sequence). J gave up 5 bases and V 4 bases, and 15 bases lay outside the gene matches. The CDR3 length is 16 residues.

The genes are TRBV5-1 and TRBJ2-5, with 10 bases aligning to TRBD1. The CDR3 length is 15 residues. V was pared by 2 bases and J by 3 bases, with 4 bases of the junction left unmatched. CDR1 is SGHRS, CDR2 YFSETQ, per germline. This CDR3 reads CASSFTGTGEETQYF. For the CDR3, the DNA is TGCGCCAGCAGCTTTACCGGGACAGGGGAAGAGACCCAGTACTTC. Looking up the rest from reference TRBV5-1 and TRBJ2-5 gives the full variable domain: KAGVTQTPRYLIKTRGQQVTLSCSPISGHRSVSWYQQTPGQGLQFLFEYFSETQRNKGNFPGRFSGRQFSNSRSEMNVSTLELGDSALYLCASSFTGTGEETQYFGPGTRLLVL.

Comments on this clone: Within the sample, other DNA sequences also encode this same CDR3. The chain recombines TRBV29-1 with TRBJ2-1, with D perhaps TRBD2 (5 bases). The V and J ends lost 0 bases and 3 bases respectively, with 18 bases between them. Germline-derived CDR1 and CDR2 are SQVTM and ANQGSEA. The CDR3 loop spans 17 amino acids. The CDR3 spells CSVEESSVSGRYNEQFF. The CDR3 DNA is TGCAGCGTTGAAGAGAGTTCAGTCAGCGGACGCTACAATGAGCAGTTCTTC.

This clone was counted only a few times. The genes are TRBV10-2 and TRBJ1-1; the match to TRBD1 covers 7 bases. V was clipped by 8 bases and J by 5 bases; unmatched bases: 8. The CDR3 length is 13 residues. The germline V gene encodes CDR1 WSHSY and CDR2 SAAADI. The CDR3 coding sequence is TGCGCCAGCCTATACAGGGGTTGGACTGAAGCTTTCTTT. This encodes CASLYRGWTEAFF.

This clone has only a few counts. The chain has TRBV30 and TRBJ1-5; no clear D gene. V gave up 4 bases and J gave up 0 bases, with 10 bases separating them. The CDR3 is 14 amino acids. Germline V lookup: CDR1 GTSNPN, CDR2 SVGIG (reference sequence). This CDR3 reads CAWKSGVSNQPQHF. CDR3 nucleotide sequence: TGTGCCTGGAAAAGCGGGGTTAGCAATCAGCCCCAGCATTTT.

This clone was counted only a few times. The CDR3 loop reads CAWSRTGYTEAFF. The CDR3 nucleotides read TGTGCCTGGAGTAGAACAGGTTATACTGAAGCTTTCTTT. The chain recombines TRBV30 with TRBJ1-1; maybe TRBD1 (5 bases). V gave up 2 bases and J gave up 5 bases, with 12 bases separating them. Germline V CDR1 and CDR2: GTSNPN, SVGIG (reference sequence). This CDR3 region has 13 residues.

This chain joins TRBV6-1 and TRBJ1-1; unclear D gene. The germline gives CDR1 MNHNS, CDR2 SASEGT. V lost 7 bases, J lost 4 bases, and 16 bases lay in between. The CDR3 sequence is 14 residues long. DNA for the CDR3: TGTGCCAGCATAGATGAGAGCGGCGGCACTGAAGCTTTCTTT. Residues: CASIDESGGTEAFF.

The rearrangement joins TRBV7-3 to TRBJ2-1; TRBD1 matches 8 bases. V trimming: 4 bases; J trimming: 1 base; junction bases outside the gene matches: 3. This CDR3 spans 15 amino acids. CDR1 is SGHTA, CDR2 FQGTGA, per germline. The CDR3 nucleotides read TGTGCCAGCAGCTCCGACAGGGGATCCTACAATGAGCAGTTCTTC. It translates to CASSSDRGSYNEQFF.